The 17 T cell receptor beta chains below all came from one sample that was sequenced in a study of post-analysis software for immune sequencing data. Study conclusions and caveats: A few TRBV segments appeared more often in patients than in controls, and TRBV5-6, TRBV5-1 and TRBV20-1 were among these.

The authors incorporated unique molecular identifiers into the TCR beta cDNA libraries. From the PCR reads, TCRdb called clonotypes with MiXCR, one entry per CDR3 protein. The data contain around 440,000 distinct CDR3 sequences, around 40% of them singletons. The antigens of these receptors remain unknown. Sequencing was carried out using blood. The receptor source for this set is a girl between 5 and 17 years old with multiple sclerosis.

The V and J genes are TRBV4-1 and TRBJ1-5; TRBD1 might be the D (6 bases). The CDR3 length is 17 residues. V was pared by 1 base and J by 0 bases, with 13 bases between. CDR1 and CDR2 (germline): MGHRA, YSYEKL. The DNA of the CDR3 is TGCGCCAGCAGCCAAGCGCAGGGGTTTGGTAGCAATCAGCCCCAGCATTTT. It codes for CASSQAQGFGSNQPQHF.

Only a few counts were recorded for this clonotype. The V and J genes are TRBV20-1 and TRBJ2-1; 10 positions agree with TRBD2. CDR3 size: 20 residues. CDR1 and CDR2 (germline): DFQATT, SNEGSKA (reference sequence). V dropped 1 base and J dropped 4; count of bases not matched to a gene: 19. CDR3 residues: CSARVPGASGSESRYNEQFF. The DNA for the CDR3 is TGCAGTGCTAGAGTACCTGGGGCTAGCGGGAGTGAATCGAGATACAATGAGCAGTTCTTC.

This clonotype has just a few counts. This sequence joins TRBV29-1 and TRBJ2-7; possible D gene TRBD2, 6 bases. The germline V and J ends were trimmed by 6 bases and 2 bases, with 14 bases remaining between them. The CDR3 has 13 residues. Germline V CDR1 and CDR2: SQVTM, ANQGSEA. The CDR3: CSVGGASAYEQYF. The CDR3 nucleotides are TGCAGCGTGGGGGGAGCGTCTGCCTACGAGCAGTACTTC.

This CDR3 is CASTRGMNTEAFF. As DNA, the CDR3 is TGTGCCAGCACCCGGGGGATGAACACTGAAGCTTTCTTT. V gene TRBV2 combines with J gene TRBJ1-1; D possibly corresponds to TRBD1 (5 bases). This CDR3 contains 13 residues. The germline gives CDR1 SNHLY, CDR2 FYNNEI. V was shortened by 7 bases and J by 0 bases, with 9 bases between the two germline ends.

The chain is built from TRBV7-2 and TRBJ2-3; TRBD2 is a possible D gene (6 bases). The CDR3 runs to 16 residues. V lost 6 bases and J lost 1, with 17 bases in between. Per germline, CDR1 SGHTA and CDR2 FQGNSA. CDR3 nucleotide sequence: TGTGCCAGCAGGGGAAGGGACTCAAGACGCACAGATACGCAGTATTTT. Protein sequence: CASRGRDSRRTDTQYF.

This clonotype came up a few times. The chain joins TRBV28 to TRBJ1-1; possible D gene TRBD1, 6 bases. The CDR3 is 15 amino acids. V lost 1 base and J 0 bases, leaving 9 bases between the germline ends. Germline V gives CDR1 MDHEN, CDR2 SYDVKM. The CDR3 region has the DNA TGTGCCAGCAGTTTATCAGGGGCCGTGAACACTGAAGCTTTCTTT. Protein: CASSLSGAVNTEAFF. The full variable domain, its missing parts supplied by reference TRBV28 and TRBJ1-1, is DVKVTQSSRYLVKRTGEKVFLECVQDMDHENMFWYRQDPGLGLRLIYFSYDVKMKEKGDIPEGYSVSREKKERFSLILESASTNQTSMYLCASSLSGAVNTEAFFGQGTRLTVV.

The rearrangement links TRBV28 to TRBJ1-2; 7 bases are shared with TRBD1. The germline gives CDR1 MDHEN, CDR2 SYDVKM. The CDR3 runs 15 residues. Trimming at V came to 5 bases and at J to 5 bases, leaving 11 bases not matched to a gene. CDR3 sequence reads: CASSLEPGTAYGYTF. DNA of the CDR3: TGTGCCAGCAGTCTTGAGCCCGGGACAGCTTATGGCTACACCTTC.

In this sample, this clonotype turned up a few times. J is TRBJ2-7 and V is TRBV12-3 or TRBV12-4; weak D call: TRBD2 (6 bases). With 8 bases removed from V and 3 bases from J, the gap between germline ends came to 11 bases. This CDR3 has 12 amino acids. In nucleotides, the CDR3 is TGTGCCAGCCGGGGACTGGGCTACGAGCAGTACTTC. Residues: CASRGLGYEQYF.

Note on this clonotype: A much bigger clone sits one base away, suggesting this may be a read error. The chain couples TRBV4-2 to TRBJ2-1, with D perhaps TRBD1 (5 bases). CDR1 and CDR2 (germline): LGHNA, YNFKEQ. V was trimmed by 3 bases and J by 4 bases, leaving 13 bases between them. This CDR3 spans 15 amino acids. The CDR3 bases are TGTGCCAGCAGCCATGAGGAACAGGTTTACAATGAGCAGTTCTTC. Its protein product is CASSHEEQVYNEQFF.

In the case of this clonotype: One end of the junction is discordant with germline, which a read error may explain. The rearrangement joins TRBV7-3 to TRBJ2-1, with TRBD2 matching over 14 bases. Germline CDR1 and CDR2: SGHTA and FQGTGA. The CDR3 contains 20 residues. CDR3 nucleotide sequence: TGTGCCGGCAGCTCCCGGGGAGGGACTAGCGGGAGTTATTTCCACAATGAGCAGTTCTTC. As protein: CAGSSRGGTSGSYFHNEQFF.

The chain recombines TRBV28 with TRBJ1-6; perhaps TRBD1 as D (5 bases). V dropped 4 bases and J dropped 2 bases, with 15 bases sitting between them. This CDR3 contains 17 residues. Germline loops: CDR1 MDHEN, CDR2 SYDVKM. CDR3 coding DNA: TGTGCCAGCAGTTCCCCCGCAGGGCGAACCTATAATTCACCCCTCCACTTT. Its protein is CASSSPAGRTYNSPLHF.

This clonotype was counted a single time. The genes are TRBV12-3 or TRBV12-4 and TRBJ2-5; 9 positions match TRBD1. The V gene end was trimmed by 2 bases and the J gene end by 7 bases; junction bases not matched to a gene: 11. The CDR3 extends over 16 amino acids. This chain's CDR3 is CASSLKTGGAQRTQYF. The CDR3 DNA reads TGTGCCAGCAGTTTAAAAACAGGGGGCGCCCAGAGGACCCAGTACTTC.

V and J are TRBV6-6 and TRBJ2-7; TRBD1 matches 7 bases. Trimming took 2 bases from V and 2 from J; bases not matched to a gene: 12. CDR1 and CDR2 (germline): MNHNY, SVGAGI (reference sequence). The CDR3 extends over 17 amino acids. The CDR3 DNA reads TGTGCCAGCAGTTACCCTCTCCGCGGACAGGCGACCTACGAGCAGTACTTC. Encoded protein: CASSYPLRGQATYEQYF.

V and J are TRBV5-1 and TRBJ2-1, with 10 bases identical to TRBD2. The trim removed 0 bases at V and 3 bases at J, leaving 6 bases unmatched. Per germline, CDR1 SGHRS and CDR2 YFSETQ. CDR3 length: 17 residues. The CDR3 reads CASSLGTSGIVYNEQFF. CDR3 sequence (DNA): TGCGCCAGCAGCTTGGGGACTAGCGGTATTGTCTACAATGAGCAGTTCTTC.

J is TRBJ2-1 and V is TRBV6-5; TRBD1 or TRBD2 may be the D gene (5 bases each). The CDR3 has 15 amino acids. V lost 0 bases and J 4 bases, leaving 10 bases between the germline ends. The germline CDR1 and CDR2 sequences are MNHEY and SVGAGI. The CDR3 loop reads CASSYSGTRYNEQFF. The CDR3 nucleotides read TGTGCCAGCAGTTACTCAGGGACCCGATACAATGAGCAGTTCTTC.

In its sample, this clonotype was seen a few times. The V and J genes are TRBV7-3 and TRBJ2-1; no reliable D call. V lost 1 base and J 5 bases, leaving 21 bases between the germline ends. The CDR3 consists of 18 residues. Germline V gene data show CDR1 as SGHTA and CDR2 as FQGTGA. The DNA of the CDR3 is TGTGCCAGCAGCTTAAGGGGTATGGGGTTCGGTAGGAACAATGAGCAGTTCTTC. Amino acids: CASSLRGMGFGRNNEQFF. The whole variable domain, filled in from reference TRBV7-3 and TRBJ2-1, reads GAGVSQTPSNKVTEKGKYVELRCDPISGHTALYWYRQSLGQGPEFLIYFQGTGAADDSGLPNDRFFAVRPEGSVSTLKIQRTERGDSAVYLCASSLRGMGFGRNNEQFFGPGTRLTVL.

The rearrangement uses TRBV14 and TRBJ1-1; no firm D call. Germline V gene lookup returns CDR1 SGHDN and CDR2 FVKESK. V lost 0 bases and J 1 base, leaving 18 bases between the germline ends. This CDR3 has 18 residues. The CDR3 DNA reads TGTGCCAGCAGCCAAGACAGGACCTTATTAGTGCCGAACACTGAAGCTTTCTTT. Encoded protein: CASSQDRTLLVPNTEAFF.